This T cell receptor (beta chain) comes out of a study of molecular identifiers for immune sequencing clone quantification. Study information: Five aliquots were made in replicates from the RNA of around 20,000 or 100,000 naive CD8 cells, and four were sequenced.

Both previously described methods and listed TCR primers were employed to make bulk TCR libraries. TCRdb re-derived calls from the PCR reads in MiXCR, one entry per CDR3 protein. The sample has 300,000 to 400,000 distinct CDR3 sequences, 24% seen once. Turning to this clonotype: Its antigen remains unknown. This CDR3 is missing its conserved last phenylalanine or tryptophan, likely due to a read error.

Broader study findings: Highly expanded clone sizes could be underestimated through barcode sharing by identical TCR molecules.

Material: naive CD8+ T cells from blood, with Jurkat cell RNA spiked in. Subset noted: FACS-sorted CD8+CD4-CCR7+CD45RA+ naive T cells. This TCR derives from a human donor in good health. Some libraries in this study had Jurkat cell RNA spiked in.

CDR3 nucleotides: TGCAGCGCTAAAACAGGGGCAGCCTATGGCTACACCCTC. Residues: CSAKTGAAYGYTL. The chain is built from TRBV29-1 and TRBJ1-2; 7 bases map to TRBD1. The germline V gene has CDR1 SQVTM and CDR2 ANQGSEA. The V segment lost 7 bases and the J segment 4 bases; nucleotides outside the gene matches: 9. The CDR3 loop spans 13 amino acids.